This T cell receptor (beta chain) is from a study of cytomegalovirus exposure and HLA in healthy donors. Overall study results and limits: Links to common viral pathogens appeared, in a later analysis, for several of the most significant clusters. The productive fraction for most TCR beta V segments was about 87% or about 30% in an earlier analysis. An analysis that came later showed most CMV-associated TCR beta chains appearing HLA-restricted. Of the V segments, some could not be distinguished, including TRBV6-2 and TRBV6-3, and were excluded.

The CDR3 contains 21 residues. Losses at the gene ends were 3 bases for V and 4 bases for J; bases not matched to a gene: 20. Germline CDR1 reads MGHRA; CDR2 reads YSYEKL. Of note for this clone: The target antigen is unknown.

The PCR was carried out with 60 Vbeta primers and 13 Jbeta primers. Profiling relied on immunoSEQ multiplex PCR, and the TCRdb table lists in-frame clones only, not all of them. The sample holds 100,000 to 150,000 clones, roughly 80% seen once. The rearrangement links TRBV4-1 to TRBJ2-2; 10 positions match TRBD2. The TCR originated in a female donor in good health and CMV-seropositive. The sequencing input was PBMCs. CDR3 protein: CASSHFMSGLAGASVTGELFF. CDR3 coding DNA: TGCGCCAGCAGCCACTTCATGAGCGGTCTAGCGGGGGCCTCGGTCACCGGGGAGCTGTTTTTT.